This entry describes one T cell receptor (beta chain). Per the study methods: The assay estimated nucleated cells by amplifying reference gene primers. TCRdb's copy holds only in-frame clones and misses some; the assay was immunoSEQ multiplex PCR. The V and J calls and clone size were taken over from that table, and D and trimming were inferred from the DNA. The sample has approximately 99,000 clones; just over 85% are singletons. The CDR3 length is 14 residues. J was trimmed by 6 bases and V by 6 bases; bases with no gene match: 12. Germline V gives CDR1 SGHNT, CDR2 YYREEE (reference sequence). This record belongs to a study of blood T cell repertoires in COVID-19. Across the whole study: The study drew acute and convalescent COVID-19 samples from the United States, Italy and Spain. The analysed material was cDNA or gDNA that came from T cells, B-cell-depleted T cells, or PBMCs.

The rearrangement uses TRBV5-4 and TRBJ2-7, with 7 bases aligning to TRBD2. The sample comprised peripheral blood. The sequence was collected from a human donor in a cohort sampled during active COVID-19. CDR3 DNA: TGTGCCAGCACGAGGGAGGGAGTAGGTCGCGAGCAGTACTTC. It yields the protein CASTREGVGREQYF.